This TCR beta chain was observed in a study of T cells in Graves' hyperthyroidism and ophthalmopathy. TCR beta CDR3 regions were amplified from RNA transcripts. In the first-round RT-PCR of the TCR CDR3, the HTBI primer set was used. Using its own MiXCR run on the multiplex PCR reads, TCRdb lists one record per CDR3 protein. Of 700,000 to 950,000 distinct CDR3 sequences listed, just over 35% are singletons. Germline lookup yields CDR1 MNHEY and CDR2 SVGEGT. This CDR3 spans 15 amino acids. Findings of the study overall: Before onset, by a median of approximately 6.8 months, the model predicted ophthalmopathy.

On this clonotype: Its antigen is undetermined. At one of its ends the junction is not consistent with the germline gene, which may arise from a read error.

Sequencing used blood. The chain has TRBV6-2 or TRBV6-3 and TRBJ1-3; D perhaps matches TRBD1 (5 bases). This clonotype was sampled from a woman in her forties with Graves' hyperthyroidism. CDR3 nucleotide sequence: TGTGCCATCAGTGAGGGACTTATGCCTGGAAACACCATATATTTT. Amino acid sequence: CAISEGLMPGNTIYF.